The 24 T cell receptor beta chains reported below all come from one sample, sequenced in a study of regulatory T cells in long-lasting Graves disease (dated by TCRdb to the early 2020s). The sample's time point label, decoded: newly diagnosed GD, antithyroid drugs for less than 3 months. RNA was extracted from PBMCs in TRIzol for both TCR sequencing and RNA sequencing. The library was obtained by multiplex PCR. Sequenced on an Illumina HiSeq 4000. iRepertoire HTBI primers and Arm-PCR amplification of CDR3 regions were used to construct TCR beta libraries. TCRdb redid the processing of the public reads, applying fastp at Q25 and MiXCR, and retained in-frame beta chains. Every entry covers one CDR3 protein and lists the most common genes and DNA from its rows. The sample includes about 380,000 distinct CDR3 sequences, with about 16% observed a single time. The biggest ten clones account for 22% of the sample.

The sample in question was peripheral blood mononuclear cells (PBMCs), obtained at new diagnosis, from a patient treated with antithyroid drugs. Receptors originate from a female donor with Graves disease.

This clonotype was detected many times. The chain uses TRBV20-1 and TRBJ2-5, with TRBD1 matching 7 bases. The CDR3 covers 13 residues. J gave up 5 bases and V 5 bases, and 8 bases lay outside the gene matches. Germline assignment: CDR1 DFQATT and CDR2 SNEGSKA (reference sequence). CDR3 in amino acids: CSAPRQGPETQYF. In DNA, the CDR3 is TGCAGTGCTCCCCGACAGGGTCCGGAGACCCAGTACTTC.

The chain couples TRBV7-9 to TRBJ2-5; 10 bases match TRBD2. The J segment lost 1 base and the V segment lost 5 bases, leaving 7 bases of the junction unmatched. CDR1 and CDR2 (germline): SEHNR, FQNEAQ (reference sequence). CDR3 length: 16 amino acids. CDR3 sequence (DNA): TGTGCCAGCAGCCTGTCTAGCGGGGGATTCCAAGAGACCCAGTACTTC. As protein: CASSLSSGGFQETQYF.

This clonotype was found many times. The chain has TRBV7-2 and TRBJ2-3, with no clear D. Trimming shortened V by 4 bases and J by 5 bases, and 13 bases separated the two germline ends. The germline V gene encodes CDR1 SGHTA and CDR2 FQGNSA. The CDR3 length is 14 residues. CDR3 in amino acids: CASSSLSPEDTQYF. In DNA form, the CDR3 reads TGTGCCAGCAGCTCCCTTTCGCCTGAAGATACGCAGTATTTT.

This clonotype has at least ten counts. The rearrangement uses TRBV2 and TRBJ2-7, with 9 nucleotides matching TRBD1. Germline CDR1 reads SNHLY; CDR2 reads FYNNEI. The CDR3 totals 14 residues. With 6 bases clipped from V and 4 bases from J, the junction kept 7 bases outside the gene matches. Written as DNA, the CDR3 is TGTGCCAGCAGGGACAGGGGTATAAGGTACGAGCAGTACTTC. Amino acid sequence: CASRDRGIRYEQYF.

The table lists this clonotype with many counts. The V and J genes are TRBV7-2 and TRBJ1-6, with D possibly being TRBD1 (6 bases). The V gene lost 6 bases and the J gene lost 7 bases, with 13 bases spanning the gap. Germline V gene data show CDR1 as SGHTA and CDR2 as FQGNSA. CDR3 length: 14 amino acids. CDR3 loop: CASSQQGDNSPLHF. CDR3 nucleotide sequence: TGTGCCAGCAGTCAACAGGGAGACAATTCACCCCTCCACTTT.

Ten or more counts support this clonotype. The chain recombines TRBV28 with TRBJ1-2, with unresolved D. This CDR3 comprises 12 residues. Trimming removed 5 bases at V and 0 bases at J, with 4 bases between. Germline-derived CDR1 and CDR2 are MDHEN and SYDVKM. CDR3 sequence reads: CASSIANYGYTF. DNA for the CDR3: TGTGCCAGCAGTATAGCTAACTATGGCTACACCTTC.

There are a few counts of this clonotype. One end of the junction is discordant with germline, which a read error may explain. The chain uses TRBV7-9 and TRBJ1-3; D possibly corresponds to TRBD1 (6 bases). Germline-derived CDR1 and CDR2 are SEHNR and FQNEAQ (reference sequence). CDR3 length equals 16 residues. CDR3 sequence (DNA): TGTGCCAGCAGCCCGATCTGGGGGGCCTCCGCCGGGACCAGATATTTT. Its translation is CASSPIWGASAGTRYF. Drawing the rest from reference TRBV7-9 and TRBJ1-3, the complete variable domain is DTGVSQNPRHKITKRGQNVTFRCDPISEHNRLYWYRQTLGQGPEFLTYFQNEAQLEKSRLLSDRFSAERPKGSFSTLEIQRTEQGDSAMYLCASSPIWGASAGTRYFGEGSWLTVV.

This clonotype was seen a handful of times. CDR3 protein: CASSGGAETQYF. In DNA, the CDR3 is TGTGCCAGCAGCGGCGGAGCAGAGACCCAGTACTTC. This chain uses TRBV9 with TRBJ2-5; D remains unclear. The CDR3 has 12 amino acids. V lost 3 bases and J 4 bases, leaving 7 bases between the germline ends. The germline CDR1 and CDR2 sequences are SGDLS and YYNGEE.

This clonotype was seen repeatedly, ten times or more. The gene calls are TRBV11-2 and TRBJ2-2; unclear D gene. Trimming cost V 0 bases and J 9 bases, with 11 bases left between them. The CDR3 runs to 14 residues. Germline V CDR1 and CDR2: SGHAT, FQNNGV. CDR3 sequence reads: CASSLDVSSRELFF. CDR3 DNA: TGTGCCAGCAGCTTAGACGTATCTTCGCGGGAGCTGTTTTTT.

This clonotype was seen many times. The chain carries TRBV6-5 and TRBJ1-1, with D maybe TRBD1 (6 bases). CDR3 length: 13 amino acids. Trimming cost V 2 bases and J 5 bases, with 9 bases left between them. The V gene's germline CDR1 is MNHEY and CDR2 SVGAGI. CDR3 nucleotides: TGTGCCAGCAGTTACAACAGGGAGACTGAAGCTTTCTTT. It translates to CASSYNRETEAFF.

Ten or more counts support this clonotype. The chain combines TRBV29-1 with TRBJ2-1; 11 positions match TRBD2. This CDR3 region has 14 residues. Trimming at V came to 6 bases and at J to 8 bases, leaving 9 bases not matched to a gene. Germline V gives CDR1 SQVTM, CDR2 ANQGSEA. In nucleotides, the CDR3 is TGCAGCGTGGCTGGACTAGCGGGTCATGATGAGCAGTTCTTC. Amino acid sequence: CSVAGLAGHDEQFF.

The chain is built from TRBV20-1 and TRBJ2-5; maybe TRBD2 (5 bases). CDR1 is DFQATT, CDR2 SNEGSKA, per germline (reference sequence). V shed 3 bases and J shed 3 bases, with 14 bases lying between them. The CDR3 extends over 14 amino acids. The CDR3 loop is CSASELALKETQYF. The CDR3 bases are TGCAGTGCTAGCGAGCTAGCACTAAAAGAGACCCAGTACTTC.

This clonotype was detected ten times or more. This chain links TRBV6-2 or TRBV6-3 with TRBJ2-1; a weak D match, TRBD2 (5 bases). Germline V lookup: CDR1 MNHEY, CDR2 SVGEGT. V was shortened by 8 bases and J by 5 bases, with 7 bases between the two germline ends. The length of the CDR3 is 11 residues. The DNA for the CDR3 is TGTGCCAGCGAGGGAGACAATGAGCAGTTCTTC. Its translation is CASEGDNEQFF.

This clonotype appeared a few times. The V call is TRBV10-3, the J call TRBJ2-2, with 10 positions matching TRBD2. The J segment lost 4 bases and the V segment lost 11 bases, leaving 10 bases of the junction unmatched. The CDR3 contains 15 residues. The germline V gene encodes CDR1 ENHRY and CDR2 SYGVKD. The chain's CDR3 is CASTESGRGTGELFF. DNA for the CDR3: TGTGCCTCGACTGAAAGCGGGAGGGGCACCGGGGAGCTGTTTTTT.

At least ten counts were recorded for this clonotype. The rearrangement joins TRBV7-2 to TRBJ2-5, with D uncertain. Germline loops: CDR1 SGHTA, CDR2 FQGNSA. Trimming shortened V by 5 bases and J by 2 bases, and 12 bases separated the two germline ends. CDR3 length equals 14 residues. The CDR3 spells CASSGTAAQETQYF. CDR3 nucleotide sequence: TGTGCCAGCAGCGGAACGGCGGCTCAAGAGACCCAGTACTTC.

This clonotype was recorded at least ten times. The rearrangement uses TRBV28 and TRBJ1-1, with 7 bases identical to TRBD1. CDR3 length: 14 residues. Germline V CDR1 and CDR2: MDHEN, SYDVKM. Trimming took 2 bases from V and 3 from J; bases not matched to a gene: 3. The CDR3 is CASSLRGRHTEAFF. The CDR3 nucleotides are TGTGCCAGCAGTTTAAGGGGGCGCCACACTGAAGCTTTCTTT.

This clonotype was counted many times. CDR3 DNA sequence: TGTGCCAGCAGTTCGCCTTCGGGGGGGAGGGGTGAGCAGTTCTTC. Amino acid sequence: CASSSPSGGRGEQFF. The chain employs TRBV28 and TRBJ2-1; 8 bases align to TRBD2. V gave up 4 bases and J gave up 9 bases; unmatched junction bases: 11. The germline V gene has CDR1 MDHEN and CDR2 SYDVKM. The CDR3 totals 15 residues. The complete variable domain, with remaining parts taken from reference TRBV28 and TRBJ2-1, reads DVKVTQSSRYLVKRTGEKVFLECVQDMDHENMFWYRQDPGLGLRLIYFSYDVKMKEKGDIPEGYSVSREKKERFSLILESASTNQTSMYLCASSSPSGGRGEQFFGPGTRLTVL.

The V call is TRBV5-6, the J call TRBJ2-1; TRBD2 is a possible D gene (6 bases). The CDR3 runs 15 residues. V shed 5 bases and J shed 7 bases, with 19 bases lying between them. Per the germline V gene, CDR1 is SGHDT and CDR2 is YYEEEE. CDR3 DNA: TGTGCCAGCAGAGGTAGCGGACAACCGAGTAATGAGCAGTTCTTC. The encoded protein is CASRGSGQPSNEQFF.

There are many counts of this clonotype. V and J are TRBV6-1 and TRBJ1-1, with D possibly TRBD1 on 5 matching bases. Germline V gene lookup returns CDR1 MNHNS and CDR2 SASEGT. CDR3 size: 15 residues. Trimming pared 6 bases from V and 5 bases from J, leaving 19 bases between. CDR3 sequence: CASRVSVGGETEAFF. The CDR3 nucleotides read TGTGCCAGCAGGGTTAGCGTTGGGGGAGAGACTGAAGCTTTCTTT.

There are many counts of this clonotype. The V call is TRBV7-2, the J call TRBJ2-5; D unresolved. Trimming took 1 base from V and 2 from J, leaving 5 bases between them. Per the germline V gene, CDR1 is SGHTA and CDR2 is FQGNSA. The CDR3 runs 13 residues. The CDR3 nucleotides read TGTGCCAGCAGCTTAGGACTGCAAGAGACCCAGTACTTC. Protein product: CASSLGLQETQYF.

The V gene is TRBV6-5, the J gene TRBJ2-5; 7 nucleotides line up with TRBD2. The J segment lost 4 bases and the V segment lost 2 bases, leaving 7 bases of the junction unmatched. CDR3 length equals 15 residues. Germline-derived CDR1 and CDR2 are MNHEY and SVGAGI. The DNA for the CDR3 is TGTGCCAGCAGTTACACTAGCGTGGGATCAGAGACCCAGTACTTC. This gives the protein CASSYTSVGSETQYF.

This clonotype was detected only a few times. This chain uses TRBV6-7 with TRBJ2-3; D is unresolved. TRBV6-7 is an ORF; its function is uncertain. Trimming took off 0 bases at V and 2 bases at J, with 9 bases between the two ends. This CDR3 contains 15 residues. CDR3 DNA sequence: TGTGCCAGCAGTTACTCGGGATTTTACACAGATACGCAGTATTTT. It encodes CASSYSGFYTDTQYF.

This rearrangement joins TRBV7-2 to TRBJ1-4; D not certain. The CDR3 has 15 residues. V dropped 1 base and J dropped 8 bases, with 14 bases sitting between them. CDR1 SGHTA and CDR2 FQGNSA come from the germline V gene. The chain's CDR3 is CASSLVLGVREKLFF. The CDR3 region has the DNA TGTGCCAGCAGCTTAGTCCTGGGAGTTCGCGAAAAACTGTTTTTT.

This clonotype was found a few times. J is TRBJ2-3 and V is TRBV20-1; 9 bases map to TRBD1. The germline V gene has CDR1 DFQATT and CDR2 SNEGSKA (reference sequence). CDR3 length equals 15 residues. Unmatched junction bases numbered 5, after V lost 2 bases and J lost 2 bases. This CDR3 is CSARTGQGNTDTQYF. CDR3 nucleotides: TGCAGTGCTAGAACAGGACAGGGGAACACAGATACGCAGTATTTT.